The 10 T cell receptor beta chains listed next were all sequenced from one sample in a study of blood T cell repertoires in COVID-19. TCRdb's table, derived via immunoSEQ multiplex PCR, lists solely in-frame clones and lacks some. This table has fewer than 300,000 clones, about 80% appearing once. The specimen was peripheral blood. The receptors come from a person aged 65 to 79 with COVID-19, enrolled during active disease.

As DNA, the CDR3 is TGTGCCACCAGTGAACAGGGGTACGAGCAGTACTTC. Translation: CATSEQGYEQYF. The chain joins TRBV24-1 to TRBJ2-7, with 7 bases identical to TRBD1. J was trimmed by 4 bases and V by 4 bases; bases with no gene match: 0. Germline CDR1 is KGHDR and CDR2 is SFDVKD. CDR3 size: 12 residues.

CDR3 in amino acids: CASSLDTAKNIQYF. CDR3 in DNA: TGCGCCAGCAGCTTGGACACAGCCAAAAACATTCAGTACTTC. The rearrangement links TRBV5-1 to TRBJ2-4; D not certain. The V gene lost 0 bases and the J gene lost 0 bases, with 4 bases spanning the gap. The CDR3 sequence is 14 residues long. The germline CDR1 and CDR2 sequences are SGHRS and YFSETQ.

This clone came up a few times. The V and J genes are TRBV3-1 (or the pseudogene TRBV3-2) and TRBJ1-4, with TRBD1 as a possible D gene (6 bases). This CDR3 is built from 17 residues. Germline CDR1 and CDR2: LGHDT and YNNKEL (reference sequence). V lost 1 base and J lost 5, with 17 bases in between. This chain's CDR3 is CASSQGGTQRGNEKLFF. CDR3 coding DNA: TGTGCCAGCAGCCAAGGGGGAACACAAAGGGGGAATGAAAAACTGTTTTTT.

The chain recombines TRBV19 with TRBJ2-2, with D possibly TRBD1 on 7 matching bases. V lost 6 bases and J 6 bases, leaving 14 bases between the germline ends. The germline CDR1 and CDR2 sequences are LNHDA and SQIVND (reference sequence). The CDR3 contains 14 residues. CDR3 coding DNA: TGTGCCAGTAGCACTCAGGGGGGATCCGGGGAGCTGTTTTTT. Translating it yields CASSTQGGSGELFF.

This clone has a handful of counts. The rearrangement uses TRBV9 and TRBJ2-6; weak D call: TRBD2 (6 bases). CDR1 and CDR2 from the germline V gene are SGDLS and YYNGEE. V was trimmed by 4 bases and J by 1 base, leaving 18 bases between them. The CDR3 extends over 18 amino acids. DNA for the CDR3: TGTGCCAGCAGCTCTCCCTCCCGAGGAGGGTCTGGGGCCAACGTCCTGACTTTC. Translating gives CASSSPSRGGSGANVLTF.

The rearrangement links TRBV6-2 or TRBV6-3 to TRBJ2-7, with D possibly being TRBD2 (6 bases). This CDR3 region has 16 residues. Trimming shortened V by 0 bases and J by 3 bases, and 15 bases separated the two germline ends. Germline CDR1 is MNHEY and CDR2 is SVGEGT. This CDR3 reads CASSYSIGRGFYEQYF. Here the CDR3 DNA reads TGTGCCAGCAGTTACTCAATTGGGCGGGGTTTCTACGAGCAGTACTTC.

The chain recombines TRBV5-5 with TRBJ2-7, with 11 bases lining up with TRBD2. The V gene end was trimmed by 0 bases and the J gene end by 6 bases; junction bases not matched to a gene: 5. CDR3 length: 15 residues. Germline V gives CDR1 SGHKS, CDR2 YYEKEE (reference sequence). The CDR3: CASSLEGLAVLEQYF. CDR3 nucleotides: TGTGCCAGCAGCTTGGAGGGACTAGCGGTACTCGAGCAGTACTTC.

The chain links TRBV7-2 to TRBJ2-3; TRBD2 aligns across 12 bases. The CDR3 covers 15 residues. Germline CDR1 SGHTA, CDR2 FQGNSA. Trimming cost V 5 bases and J 1 base; bases outside gene matches: 1. CDR3 DNA: TGTGCCAGCAGCCGGACTAGCGGGGGCACAGATACGCAGTATTTT. Protein: CASSRTSGGTDTQYF. Full variable domain (missing parts from reference TRBV7-2 and TRBJ2-3): GAGVSQSPSNKVTEKGKDVELRCDPISGHTALYWYRQSLGQGLEFLIYFQGNSAPDKSGLPSDRFSAERTGGSVSTLTIQRTQQEDSAVYLCASSRTSGGTDTQYFGPGTRLTVL.

This chain links TRBV7-9 with TRBJ1-2; D gene unclear. This CDR3 region has 14 residues. V gave up 6 bases and J gave up 0 bases, with 11 bases separating them. The germline CDR1 and CDR2 sequences are SEHNR and FQNEAQ (reference sequence). This chain's CDR3 is CASSRRDSNYGYTF. CDR3 nucleotides: TGTGCCAGCAGTCGCAGAGACTCTAACTATGGCTACACCTTC.

This clone was detected only a few times. This sequence joins TRBV28 and TRBJ1-5, with TRBD1 matching 7 bases. CDR1 is MDHEN, CDR2 SYDVKM, per germline. J gave up 6 bases and V 6 bases, and 8 bases lay outside the gene matches. There are 14 residues in the CDR3. CDR3 coding DNA: TGTGCCAGCAGCCCCCGCAGGGGGATTCAGCCCCAGCATTTT. Protein: CASSPRRGIQPQHF.